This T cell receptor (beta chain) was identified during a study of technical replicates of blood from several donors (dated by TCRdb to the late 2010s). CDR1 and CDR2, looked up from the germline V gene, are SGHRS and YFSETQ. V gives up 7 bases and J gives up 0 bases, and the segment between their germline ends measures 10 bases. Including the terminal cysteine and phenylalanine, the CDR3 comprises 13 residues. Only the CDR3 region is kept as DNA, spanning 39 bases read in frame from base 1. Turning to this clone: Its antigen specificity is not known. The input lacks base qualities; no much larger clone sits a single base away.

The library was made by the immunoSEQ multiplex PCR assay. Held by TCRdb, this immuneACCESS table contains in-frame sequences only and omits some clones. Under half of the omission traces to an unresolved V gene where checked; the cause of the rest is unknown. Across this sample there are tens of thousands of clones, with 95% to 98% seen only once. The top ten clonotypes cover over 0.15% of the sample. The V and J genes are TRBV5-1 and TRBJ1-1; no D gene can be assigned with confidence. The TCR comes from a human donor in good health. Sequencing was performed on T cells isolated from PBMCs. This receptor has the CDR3 CASSGALNTEAFF. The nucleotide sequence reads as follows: TGCGCCAGCTCTGGAGCTCTGAACACTGAAGCTTTCTTT.